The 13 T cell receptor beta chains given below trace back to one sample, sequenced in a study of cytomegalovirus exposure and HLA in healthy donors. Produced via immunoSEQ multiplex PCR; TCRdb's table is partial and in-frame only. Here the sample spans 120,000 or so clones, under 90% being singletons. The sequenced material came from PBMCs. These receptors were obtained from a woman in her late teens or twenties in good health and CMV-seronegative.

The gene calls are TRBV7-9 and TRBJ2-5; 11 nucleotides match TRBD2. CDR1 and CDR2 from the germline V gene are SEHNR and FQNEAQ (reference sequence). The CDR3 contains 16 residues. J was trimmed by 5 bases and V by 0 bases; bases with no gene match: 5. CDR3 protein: CASSLALAGVYETQYF. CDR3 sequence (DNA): TGTGCCAGCAGCTTAGCACTAGCGGGAGTGTATGAGACCCAGTACTTC.

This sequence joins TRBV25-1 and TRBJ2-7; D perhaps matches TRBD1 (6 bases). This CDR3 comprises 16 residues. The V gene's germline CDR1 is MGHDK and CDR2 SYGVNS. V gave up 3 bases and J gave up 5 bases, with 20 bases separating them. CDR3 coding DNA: TGTGCCAGCAGTGAGAAGATTGGGGGCAGTCTCCACGAGCAGTACTTC. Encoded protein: CASSEKIGGSLHEQYF.

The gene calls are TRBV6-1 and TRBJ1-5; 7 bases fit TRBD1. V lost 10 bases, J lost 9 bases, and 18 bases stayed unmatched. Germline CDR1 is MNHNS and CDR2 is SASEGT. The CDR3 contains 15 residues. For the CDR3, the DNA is TGTGCCATCCAACCCGGACAGGCGGGAGGAATGCCCCAGCATTTT. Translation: CAIQPGQAGGMPQHF.

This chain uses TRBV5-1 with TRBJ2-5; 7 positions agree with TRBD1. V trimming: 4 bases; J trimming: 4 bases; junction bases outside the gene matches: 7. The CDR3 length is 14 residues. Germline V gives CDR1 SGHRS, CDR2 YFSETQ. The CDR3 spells CASSHLEGAETQYF. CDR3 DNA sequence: TGCGCCAGCAGCCACCTCGAGGGGGCAGAGACCCAGTACTTC.

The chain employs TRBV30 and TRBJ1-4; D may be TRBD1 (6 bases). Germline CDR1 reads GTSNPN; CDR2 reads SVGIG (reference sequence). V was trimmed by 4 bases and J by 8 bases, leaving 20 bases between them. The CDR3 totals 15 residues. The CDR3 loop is CAWTPTGARGEKLFF. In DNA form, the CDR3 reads TGTGCCTGGACTCCGACCGGGGCCAGGGGCGAAAAACTGTTTTTT.

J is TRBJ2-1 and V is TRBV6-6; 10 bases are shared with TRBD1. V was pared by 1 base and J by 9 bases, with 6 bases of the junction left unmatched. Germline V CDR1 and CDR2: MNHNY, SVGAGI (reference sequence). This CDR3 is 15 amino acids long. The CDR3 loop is CASSYFRQGAGEQFF. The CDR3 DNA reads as TGTGCCAGCAGTTACTTTCGACAGGGGGCCGGTGAGCAGTTCTTC.

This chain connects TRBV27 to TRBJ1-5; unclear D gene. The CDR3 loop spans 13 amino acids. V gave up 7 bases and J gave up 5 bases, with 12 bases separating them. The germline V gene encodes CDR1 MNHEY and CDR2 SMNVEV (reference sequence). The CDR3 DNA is TGTGCCAGCAAGCCAGGCATAGATCAGCCCCAGCATTTT. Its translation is CASKPGIDQPQHF.

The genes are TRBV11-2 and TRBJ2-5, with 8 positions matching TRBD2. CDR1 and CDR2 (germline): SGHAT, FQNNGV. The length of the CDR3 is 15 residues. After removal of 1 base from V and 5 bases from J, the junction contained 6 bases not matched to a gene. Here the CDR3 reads CASSLATSVYETQYF. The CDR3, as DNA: TGTGCCAGCAGCTTAGCGACTAGCGTTTATGAGACCCAGTACTTC.

CDR3 region: CASSTGTSGSNEQFF. In DNA, the CDR3 is TGTGCCAGCAGTACTGGGACTAGCGGGAGCAATGAGCAGTTCTTC. The chain is built from TRBV6-4 and TRBJ2-1; 14 bases line up with TRBD2. Per germline, CDR1 MRHNA and CDR2 SNTAGT. The CDR3 runs to 15 residues. With V trimmed by 5 bases and J by 6 bases, 3 bases remained unmatched.

The CDR3 DNA sequence: TGTGCCAGTAGGAGACACGCGACCCAGGACGAGCAGTACTTC. Its translation: CASRRHATQDEQYF. The chain is built from TRBV19 and TRBJ2-7; D is unclear. In germline, CDR1 is LNHDA, CDR2 SQIVND (reference sequence). The CDR3 loop spans 14 amino acids. V was cut by 6 bases and J by 5 bases, with 17 bases left in between.

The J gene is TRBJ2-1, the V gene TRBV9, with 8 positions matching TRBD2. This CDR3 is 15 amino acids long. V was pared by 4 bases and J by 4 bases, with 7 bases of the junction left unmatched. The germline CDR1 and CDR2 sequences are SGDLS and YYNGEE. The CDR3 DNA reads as TGTGCCAGCAGCCTAAGCGGGGGCCCTTACAATGAGCAGTTCTTC. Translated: CASSLSGGPYNEQFF.

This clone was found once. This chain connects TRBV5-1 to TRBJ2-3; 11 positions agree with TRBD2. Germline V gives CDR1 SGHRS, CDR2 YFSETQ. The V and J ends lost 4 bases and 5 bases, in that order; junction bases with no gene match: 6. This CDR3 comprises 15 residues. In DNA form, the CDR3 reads TGCGCCAGCAGCATTAGCGGGAGGGCCGGAGATACGCAGTATTTT. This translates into CASSISGRAGDTQYF.

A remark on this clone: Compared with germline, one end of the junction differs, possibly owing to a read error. The CDR3 region has the DNA TGTGCCAGCAGTAGCGGGAGTAGGAACTCCGGGGAGCTGTTTTTT. It is translated as CASSSGSRNSGELFF. The chain employs TRBV28 and TRBJ2-2, with 8 bases aligning to TRBD2. The germline V gene has CDR1 MDHEN and CDR2 SYDVKM. The CDR3 runs to 15 residues.